The 7 T cell receptor beta chains below all came from one sample that was sequenced in a study of molecular identifiers for immune sequencing clone quantification. TCRdb independently ran MiXCR on the PCR reads; one entry per CDR3 protein. The sample contains approximately 320,000 distinct CDR3 sequences, over 20% of which appear only once. Input material: naive CD8+ T cells from blood, with Jurkat cell RNA spiked in. Subset in this sample: FACS-sorted CD8+CD4-CCR7+CD45RA+ naive T cells. The receptor source for this set is a human donor in good health. Some libraries in this study had Jurkat cell RNA spiked in.

In the case of this clonotype: A read error is possible here, since a much larger clone lies one base away. CDR3 in DNA: TGCGCCAGCAGCCCCGGGATCCAGTCCTACGAGCAGTACTTC. Its protein product is CASSPGIQSYEQYF. This chain connects TRBV4-3 to TRBJ2-7; tentative D call: TRBD2 (5 bases). Trimming removed 4 bases from V and 1 base from J, with 11 bases in between. Germline V gene lookup returns CDR1 LGHNA and CDR2 YSLEER. The CDR3 contains 14 residues.

This clonotype was recorded a few times. This chain connects TRBV5-1 to TRBJ2-7, with TRBD2 matching over 7 bases. With V trimmed by 4 bases and J by 0 bases, 4 bases remained unmatched. Looked up from germline, CDR1 is SGHRS and CDR2 is YFSETQ. CDR3 length: 14 amino acids. CDR3 DNA: TGCGCCAGCAGCCCCGGGACTAACTCCTACGAGCAGTACTTC. As protein: CASSPGTNSYEQYF.

This clonotype was seen a handful of times. This chain uses TRBV6-2 or TRBV6-3 with TRBJ1-1, with TRBD1 matching 9 bases. The CDR3 is 17 residues long. V shed 8 bases, J shed 1 base, and the junction held 14 bases outside the gene matches. Germline CDR1 is MNHEY and CDR2 is SVGEGT. CDR3 sequence (DNA): TGTGCCAGCGGAAAACTCCGGGACAGGGACAGGAACACTGAAGCTTTCTTT. Translated: CASGKLRDRDRNTEAFF.

This CDR3 reads CASSLGPGSSYEQYF. In nucleotides, the CDR3 is TGTGCCAGCAGCTTAGGCCCAGGTAGCTCCTACGAGCAGTACTTC. The V and J genes are TRBV11-2 and TRBJ2-7; D gene unclear. CDR3 size: 15 residues. CDR1 and CDR2 from the germline V gene are SGHAT and FQNNGV. The V end was cut by 1 base, the J end by 0 bases, with 10 bases between.

The chain recombines TRBV6-5 with TRBJ1-1; D remains unclear. Germline V CDR1 and CDR2: MNHEY, SVGAGI. The CDR3 totals 15 residues. V lost 0 bases, J lost 4 bases, and 12 bases lay in between. The CDR3 here is CASSYSKGLSTEAFF. The DNA of the CDR3 is TGTGCCAGCAGTTACTCGAAGGGATTAAGCACTGAAGCTTTCTTT.

A note on this clonotype: Sequence at one end of the junction differs from germline and may be a read error. The J gene is TRBJ2-3, the V gene TRBV5-1, with TRBD2 as a possible D gene (6 bases). Germline V lookup: CDR1 SGHRS, CDR2 YFSETQ. The CDR3 loop spans 16 amino acids. This CDR3 reads CASSLSVAVSTGTQYF. DNA of the CDR3: TGCGCCAGCAGCTTGTCTGTAGCGGTGAGCACAGGTACGCAGTATTTT. Variable domain in full (rest from reference TRBV5-1 and TRBJ2-3): KAGVTQTPRYLIKTRGQQVTLSCSPISGHRSVSWYQQTPGQGLQFLFEYFSETQRNKGNFPGRFSGRQFSNSRSEMNVSTLELGDSALYLCASSLSVAVSTGTQYFGPGTRLTVL.

On this clonotype itself: A much bigger clone sits one base away, suggesting this may be a read error. This chain links TRBV6-1 with TRBJ2-7, with TRBD2 identical over 11 bases. There are 16 residues in the CDR3. CDR1 MNHNS and CDR2 SASEGT come from the germline V gene. CDR3 amino acids: CASSATSGGPAYAQYF. CDR3 coding DNA: TGTGCCAGCAGTGCTACTAGCGGGGGCCCCGCCTACGCGCAGTACTTC.